Shown below are 18 T cell receptor beta chains from a single sample sequenced in a study of graft-versus-host responses after intestinal transplantation. Here immunoSEQ multiplex PCR was the method, and the copy in TCRdb shows in-frame clones only, minus some. The sample consists of more than 45,000 clones, around nine tenths of them appearing once. The sequencing here drew on PBMCs, taken about 4 months after intestinal transplantation. The source is a human patient who received an intestinal transplant, so some T cells may come from the graft donor.

The V and J genes are TRBV7-9 and TRBJ1-5; D gene uncertain. The germline V gene encodes CDR1 SEHNR and CDR2 FQNEAQ (reference sequence). With 5 bases removed from V and 9 bases from J, the gap between germline ends came to 14 bases. The CDR3 covers 13 residues. As DNA, the CDR3 is TGTGCCAGCAGCGCAAACAGCTTGGGGCCCCAGCATTTT. It specifies CASSANSLGPQHF.

This CDR3 is CASSPRGQMRTEAFF. The CDR3 DNA is TGTGCCAGCAGCCCAAGGGGACAGATGAGGACTGAAGCTTTCTTT. The rearrangement joins TRBV7-9 to TRBJ1-1, with 7 bases matching TRBD1. Trimming cost V 5 bases and J 5 bases; bases outside gene matches: 11. CDR1 is SEHNR, CDR2 FQNEAQ, per germline (reference sequence). This CDR3 has 15 residues. Using reference TRBV7-9 and TRBJ1-1 for the parts outside the CDR3, the full variable domain is DTGVSQNPRHKITKRGQNVTFRCDPISEHNRLYWYRQTLGQGPEFLTYFQNEAQLEKSRLLSDRFSAERPKGSFSTLEIQRTEQGDSAMYLCASSPRGQMRTEAFFGQGTRLTVV.

The CDR3 DNA follows: TGTGCCACCAGCACCTCGTCCCGGGCTGGGGCCAACGTCCTGACTTTC. Translation: CATSTSSRAGANVLTF. The chain links TRBV15 to TRBJ2-6; D unclear. The germline V gene has CDR1 LNHNV and CDR2 YYDKDF (reference sequence). Trimming took 4 bases from V and 2 from J, leaving 12 bases between them. The CDR3 extends over 16 amino acids. The whole variable domain, filled in from reference TRBV15 and TRBJ2-6, reads DAMVIQNPRYQVTQFGKPVTLSCSQTLNHNVMYWYQQKSSQAPKLLFHYYDKDFNNEADTPDNFQSRRPNTSFCFLDIRSPGLGDTAMYLCATSTSSRAGANVLTFGAGSRLTVL.

The genes are TRBV7-8 and TRBJ2-2, with D hard to call. In germline, CDR1 is SGHVS, CDR2 FQNEAQ. Trimming took off 2 bases at V and 2 bases at J, with 18 bases between the two ends. The CDR3 loop spans 18 amino acids. CDR3 amino acids: CASSLFHPGLSNTGELFF. The DNA of the CDR3 is TGTGCCAGCAGCTTATTCCATCCAGGCCTCTCTAACACCGGGGAGCTGTTTTTT.

The CDR3 is CASSGGTGTQFF. DNA for the CDR3: TGTGCCAGCAGTGGAGGGACAGGGACGCAGTTCTTC. The chain links TRBV2 to TRBJ2-1; 9 nucleotides match TRBD1. The germline V gene encodes CDR1 SNHLY and CDR2 FYNNEI. This CDR3 comprises 12 residues. J gave up 12 bases and V 4 bases, and 4 bases lay outside the gene matches.

J is TRBJ2-3 and V is TRBV7-3, with D perhaps TRBD1 or TRBD2 (5 bases each). The germline V gene has CDR1 SGHTA and CDR2 FQGTGA. The CDR3 totals 17 residues. The ends were cut back, 0 bases at V and 1 base at J, with 14 bases in the middle. CDR3 coding DNA: TGTGCCAGCAGCTTAACAGGGTCGGGACGTGGCACAGATACGCAGTATTTT. It codes for CASSLTGSGRGTDTQYF.

The V and J genes are TRBV6-1 and TRBJ1-5; D remains ambiguous. Trimming took off 1 base at V and 0 bases at J, with 10 bases between the two ends. Germline CDR1 is MNHNS and CDR2 is SASEGT. The CDR3 runs to 16 residues. CDR3: CASSEGPPTSNQPQHF. The CDR3 region has the DNA TGTGCCAGCAGTGAAGGGCCCCCTACTAGCAATCAGCCCCAGCATTTT.

V and J are TRBV2 and TRBJ2-1; D remains unclear. This CDR3 contains 11 residues. CDR1 and CDR2 (germline): SNHLY, FYNNEI. V was pared by 5 bases and J by 8 bases, with 7 bases between. In DNA form, the CDR3 reads TGTGCCAGCAGTTATAATGATGAGCAGTTCTTC. Its protein is CASSYNDEQFF.

The chain uses TRBV4-2 and TRBJ2-1; 8 positions match TRBD2. This CDR3 spans 16 amino acids. CDR1 and CDR2 (germline): LGHNA, YNFKEQ. V was clipped by 0 bases and J by 6 bases; unmatched bases: 7. In nucleotides, the CDR3 is TGTGCCAGCAGCCAAGATGAGCTAGCGGGCCCCAATGAGCAGTTCTTC. This gives the protein CASSQDELAGPNEQFF.

This clone was seen once. The rearrangement links TRBV6-1 to TRBJ2-7; weak D call: TRBD2 (6 bases). The V end was cut by 7 bases, the J end by 3 bases, with 19 bases between. Germline V CDR1 and CDR2: MNHNS, SASEGT. The length of the CDR3 is 15 residues. In nucleotides, the CDR3 is TGTGCCAGCACCCCCCGGCAGTCGGGGGTCTACGAGCAGTACTTC. It specifies CASTPRQSGVYEQYF.

This chain connects TRBV28 to TRBJ2-7; 11 positions agree with TRBD2. This CDR3 comprises 15 residues. CDR1 is MDHEN, CDR2 SYDVKM, per germline. The trim removed 6 bases at V and 0 bases at J, leaving 4 bases unmatched. The CDR3 nucleotides are TGTGCCAGCAGCTCTCTAGCGGGGGGCTCCTACGAGCAGTACTTC. This translates into CASSSLAGGSYEQYF. The variable domain in full, completed from reference TRBV28 and TRBJ2-7, reads DVKVTQSSRYLVKRTGEKVFLECVQDMDHENMFWYRQDPGLGLRLIYFSYDVKMKEKGDIPEGYSVSREKKERFSLILESASTNQTSMYLCASSSLAGGSYEQYFGPGTRLTVT.

This clone has just one count. This rearrangement joins TRBV4-2 to TRBJ2-2, with 10 nucleotides matching TRBD2. This CDR3 is built from 17 residues. Unmatched junction bases numbered 6, after V lost 1 base and J lost 4 bases. CDR1 is LGHNA and CDR2 is YNFKEQ in the germline V gene. The CDR3 here is CASSQVLAGDTTGELFF. The DNA for the CDR3 is TGTGCCAGCAGCCAAGTTCTAGCGGGGGATACCACCGGGGAGCTGTTTTTT.

The V call is TRBV9, the J call TRBJ2-6; D may be TRBD1 or TRBD2 (6 bases each). Per the germline V gene, CDR1 is SGDLS and CDR2 is YYNGEE. There are 18 residues in the CDR3. V dropped 0 bases and J dropped 0 bases, with 13 bases sitting between them. CDR3 DNA: TGTGCCAGCAGCGTAGAGGGGGGACACCTCTCTGGGGCCAACGTCCTGACTTTC. It codes for CASSVEGGHLSGANVLTF.

The chain joins TRBV7-9 to TRBJ2-2; D is perhaps TRBD1 (6 bases). V lost 0 bases, J lost 4 bases, and 12 bases lay in between. Per germline, CDR1 SEHNR and CDR2 FQNEAQ (reference sequence). This CDR3 region has 16 residues. CDR3 residues: CASSLALRGSTGELFF. The CDR3 bases are TGTGCCAGCAGCTTAGCGCTCAGGGGTTCCACCGGGGAGCTGTTTTTT.

The V and J genes are TRBV6-5 and TRBJ2-7; TRBD1 matches 10 bases. Per germline, CDR1 MNHEY and CDR2 SVGAGI. The CDR3 runs to 15 residues. Losses at the gene ends were 0 bases for V and 3 bases for J; bases not matched to a gene: 2. DNA for the CDR3: TGTGCCAGCAGTTACTCTCGGGACAGGGGCTACGAGCAGTACTTC. Residues: CASSYSRDRGYEQYF.

The chain couples TRBV7-9 to TRBJ2-5; TRBD2 aligns across 11 bases. Trimming cost V 5 bases and J 4 bases; bases outside gene matches: 6. There are 15 residues in the CDR3. From germline, CDR1 is SEHNR and CDR2 FQNEAQ (reference sequence). CDR3 DNA: TGTGCCAGCAGCGTACTAGCGGGGGCGGGAGAGACCCAGTACTTC. Translated, it gives CASSVLAGAGETQYF.

The rearrangement links TRBV5-4 to TRBJ2-7; perhaps TRBD2 as D (5 bases). Germline V gives CDR1 SGHNT, CDR2 YYREEE (reference sequence). V lost 4 bases, J lost 7 bases, and 21 bases lay in between. This CDR3 is 15 amino acids long. For the CDR3, the DNA is TGTGCCAGCAGCCTCCAACTAGACGGGCCCAGGGAGCAGTACTTC. Its protein is CASSLQLDGPREQYF.

The chain carries TRBV6-1 and TRBJ2-7; possibly TRBD1 for D (6 bases). This CDR3 contains 14 residues. Germline V CDR1 and CDR2: MNHNS, SASEGT. V was shortened by 5 bases and J by 4 bases, with 15 bases between the two germline ends. CDR3 DNA sequence: TGTGCCAGCAGTCCAACAGGGTCGCTGTACGAGCAGTACTTC. It translates to CASSPTGSLYEQYF.